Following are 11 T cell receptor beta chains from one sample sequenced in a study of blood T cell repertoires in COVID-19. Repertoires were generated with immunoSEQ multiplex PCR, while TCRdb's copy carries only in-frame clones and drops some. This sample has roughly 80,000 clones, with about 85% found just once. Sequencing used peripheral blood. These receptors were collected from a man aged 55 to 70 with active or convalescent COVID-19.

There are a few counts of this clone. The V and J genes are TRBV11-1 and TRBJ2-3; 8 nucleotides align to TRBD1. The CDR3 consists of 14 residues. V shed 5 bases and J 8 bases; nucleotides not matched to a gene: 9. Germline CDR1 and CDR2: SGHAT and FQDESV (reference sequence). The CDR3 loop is CASSQDRGGGTQYF. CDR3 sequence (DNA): TGTGCCAGCAGCCAAGACAGGGGAGGTGGTACGCAGTATTTT.

As DNA, the CDR3 is TGTGCCAGCAGTGAGCGGGACCGACTAACTGAAGCTTTCTTT. It specifies CASSERDRLTEAFF. The chain links TRBV2 to TRBJ1-1; perhaps TRBD1 as D (5 bases). The CDR3 loop spans 14 amino acids. Germline V gene sequence: CDR1 SNHLY, CDR2 FYNNEI. V dropped 3 bases and J dropped 5 bases, with 13 bases sitting between them. The whole variable domain, filled in from reference TRBV2 and TRBJ1-1, reads EPEVTQTPSHQVTQMGQEVILRCVPISNHLYFYWYRQILGQKVEFLVSFYNNEISEKSEIFDDQFSVERPDGSNFTLKIRSTKLEDSAMYFCASSERDRLTEAFFGQGTRLTVV.

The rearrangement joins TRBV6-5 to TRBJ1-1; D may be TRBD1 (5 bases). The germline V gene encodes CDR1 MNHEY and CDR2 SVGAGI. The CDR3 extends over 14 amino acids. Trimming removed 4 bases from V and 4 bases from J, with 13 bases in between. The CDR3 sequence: CASSSLQGSTEAFF. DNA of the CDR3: TGTGCCAGCAGTTCACTCCAGGGAAGCACTGAAGCTTTCTTT.

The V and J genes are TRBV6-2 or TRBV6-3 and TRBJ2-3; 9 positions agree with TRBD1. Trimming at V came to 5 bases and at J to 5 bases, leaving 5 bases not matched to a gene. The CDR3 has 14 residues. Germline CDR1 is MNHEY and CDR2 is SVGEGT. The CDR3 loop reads CASSNPTGGDTQYF. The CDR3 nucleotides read TGTGCCAGCAGTAACCCGACAGGGGGAGATACGCAGTATTTT.

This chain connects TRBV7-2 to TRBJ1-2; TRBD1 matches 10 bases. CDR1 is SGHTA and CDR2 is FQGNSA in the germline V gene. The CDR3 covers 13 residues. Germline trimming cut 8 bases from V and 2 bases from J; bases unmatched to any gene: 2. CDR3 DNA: TGTGCCAGCGGACAGGGGGTAAACTATGGCTACACCTTC. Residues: CASGQGVNYGYTF.

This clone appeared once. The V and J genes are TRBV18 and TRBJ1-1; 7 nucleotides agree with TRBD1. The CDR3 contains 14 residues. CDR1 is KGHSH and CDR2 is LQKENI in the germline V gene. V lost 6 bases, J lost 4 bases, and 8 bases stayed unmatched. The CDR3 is CASSRDSEGTEAFF. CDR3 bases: TGTGCCAGCTCCCGGGACAGTGAGGGCACTGAAGCTTTCTTT.

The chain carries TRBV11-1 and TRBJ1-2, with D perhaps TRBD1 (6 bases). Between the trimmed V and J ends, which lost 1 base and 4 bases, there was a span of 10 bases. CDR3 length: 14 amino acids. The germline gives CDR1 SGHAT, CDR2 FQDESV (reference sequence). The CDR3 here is CASSLVGTLYGYTF. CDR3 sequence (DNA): TGTGCCAGCAGCTTAGTCGGGACACTCTATGGCTACACCTTC.

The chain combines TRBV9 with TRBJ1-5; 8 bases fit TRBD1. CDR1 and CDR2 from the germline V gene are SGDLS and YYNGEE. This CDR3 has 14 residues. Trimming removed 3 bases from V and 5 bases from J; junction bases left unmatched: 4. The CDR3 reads CASSATGGDQPQHF. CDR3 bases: TGTGCCAGCAGCGCCACAGGGGGTGATCAGCCCCAGCATTTT.

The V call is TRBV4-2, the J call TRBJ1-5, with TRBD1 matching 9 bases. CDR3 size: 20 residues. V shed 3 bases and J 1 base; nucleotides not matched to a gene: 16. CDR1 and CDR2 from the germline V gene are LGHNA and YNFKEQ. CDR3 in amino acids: CASSQDRQGGPWGSNQPQHF. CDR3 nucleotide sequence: TGTGCCAGCAGCCAGGACCGACAGGGGGGACCCTGGGGGAGCAATCAGCCCCAGCATTTT.

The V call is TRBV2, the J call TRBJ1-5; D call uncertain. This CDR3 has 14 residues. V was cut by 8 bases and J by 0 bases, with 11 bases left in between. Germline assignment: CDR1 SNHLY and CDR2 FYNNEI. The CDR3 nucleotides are TGTGCCAGCGCCAACAGCAATAGCAATCAGCCCCAGCATTTT. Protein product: CASANSNSNQPQHF.

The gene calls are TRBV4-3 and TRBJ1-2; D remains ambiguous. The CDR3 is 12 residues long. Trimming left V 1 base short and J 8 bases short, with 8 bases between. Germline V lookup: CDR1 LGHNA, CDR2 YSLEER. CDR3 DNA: TGCGCCAGCAGCCAAGGCCCCGGGGGCTACACCTTC. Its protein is CASSQGPGGYTF.